Listed below are T cell receptor beta chains from one sample, sequenced in a study of T cell responses to AZD1222 COVID-19 vaccine. Generated by immunoSEQ multiplex PCR, the TCRdb table keeps only in-frame clones and is missing some. The sample lists about 150,000 clones; around nine tenths were seen once. The input for sequencing was peripheral blood, taken on day 0 of AZD1222 vaccination. These receptor sequences come from an adult in good health. Each CDR3 is given with its conserved first and last residue.

V: TRBV7-9; J: TRBJ1-4; CDR3: CASTPGEVTNEKLFF
V: TRBV25-1; J: TRBJ2-7; CDR3: CASSGIRGDEQYF
V: TRBV14; J: TRBJ2-7; CDR3: CASSQWGGGTYEQYF
V: TRBV29-1; J: TRBJ2-1; CDR3: CSVEDQTGRGFF
V: TRBV28; J: TRBJ1-3; CDR3: CASSRTTAVNTIYF
V: TRBV7-9; J: TRBJ1-1; CDR3: CASSFTGLWAFF
V: TRBV27; J: TRBJ1-3; CDR3: CASRPSAGNTIYF
V: TRBV12-3/TRBV12-4; J: TRBJ2-1; CDR3: CASSWGHEQFF
V: TRBV24-1; J: TRBJ2-1; CDR3: CATSDLSRLGHNEQFF
V: TRBV7-9; J: TRBJ1-4; CDR3: CASSLVSGTNEKLFF
V: TRBV7-2; J: TRBJ2-1; CDR3: CASSLEWREGFGGEQFF
V: TRBV2; J: TRBJ1-4; CDR3: CASGRSRNEKLFF
V: TRBV6-5; J: TRBJ1-5; CDR3: CASRLSGQGREPQHF
V: TRBV7-3; J: TRBJ2-1; CDR3: CASSLREMNEQFF
V: TRBV27; J: TRBJ2-4; CDR3: CASSLSYLDTLAKNIQYF
V: TRBV5-1; J: TRBJ2-5; CDR3: CASSLFGQGAIQETQYF
V: TRBV6-5; J: TRBJ1-3; CDR3: CASKLGNTIYF